This T cell receptor (beta chain) appears in the sequencing data of a study of regulatory T cells in long-lasting Graves disease. This clonotype was found a few times. Trimming took off 0 bases at V and 2 bases at J, with 13 bases between the two ends. Germline V gene data show CDR1 as SGHRS and CDR2 as YFSETQ. The CDR3 runs to 16 residues. Time point of the sample: newly diagnosed GD, antithyroid drugs for less than 3 months. After RNA was extracted from PBMCs, the TCR library was made from it. Arm-PCR of CDR3 regions with iRepertoire HTBI primers generated TCR beta libraries. TCRdb reprocessed the multiplex PCR reads via MiXCR and lists one record per CDR3 protein. Found here are hundreds of thousands of distinct CDR3 sequences, 14% to 15% of them singletons; the top ten hold about 8.2%. Another study also made use of these data, one on T cells in Graves' hyperthyroidism and ophthalmopathy.

This specimen consisted of peripheral blood mononuclear cells (PBMCs), obtained at new diagnosis, from a patient treated with antithyroid drugs. This TCR derives from a woman aged 35 to 49 with Graves disease. The chain joins TRBV5-1 to TRBJ2-3; TRBD2 might be the D (5 bases). The CDR3 nucleotides are TGCGCCAGCAGCTTGGTTGTGGGAGCTCACACAGATACGCAGTATTTT. Protein sequence: CASSLVVGAHTDTQYF.